The present T cell receptor (beta chain) was sequenced within a study of shared clonotypes between healthy human individuals. Study summary: Per donor, three plates held CD4 naive cells, three held CD4 memory, two held CD8 naive and one held CD8 memory. Overall study findings and caveats: Between a few donors, naive CD4 clonotypes were shared at a level of about 5%.

This clone was seen a handful of times. Its specificity is not known. Deep-level assay runs were performed. Each sorted subset replicate got 200 ng genomic DNA, approximately 27,000 genomes. The repertoire was sequenced with immunoSEQ multiplex PCR; TCRdb's copy has only in-frame clones and lacks some. The sample lists about 2,100,000 clones; more than 85% were seen once. CD45RO-negative, CCR7-selected cells formed the naive CD8 fraction, which excluded terminally differentiated effector memory CD45RA+ cells. The sequence was obtained from a man younger than 35 in good health. Some clones in this sample may be carry-over from other donors' samples. Sequencing used naive CD8+ T cells from PBMCs.

The CDR3 loop reads CASSSQGWGTEAFF. The CDR3 coding sequence is TGTGCCAGCAGTTCACAGGGGTGGGGCACTGAAGCTTTCTTT. V gene TRBV27 combines with J gene TRBJ1-1, with 7 positions matching TRBD1. The CDR3 loop spans 14 amino acids. The J segment lost 4 bases and the V segment lost 4 bases, leaving 6 bases of the junction unmatched. CDR1 and CDR2 (germline): MNHEY, SMNVEV (reference sequence).